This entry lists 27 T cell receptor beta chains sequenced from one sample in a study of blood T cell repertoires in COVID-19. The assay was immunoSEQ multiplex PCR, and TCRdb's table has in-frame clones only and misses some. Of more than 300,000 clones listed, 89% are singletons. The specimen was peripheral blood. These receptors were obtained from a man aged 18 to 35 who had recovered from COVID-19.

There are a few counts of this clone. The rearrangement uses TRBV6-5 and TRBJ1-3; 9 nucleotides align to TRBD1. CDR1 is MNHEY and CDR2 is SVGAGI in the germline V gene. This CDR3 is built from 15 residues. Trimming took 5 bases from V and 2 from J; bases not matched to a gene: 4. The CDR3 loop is CASSPDRGAGNTIYF. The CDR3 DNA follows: TGTGCCAGCAGTCCAGACAGGGGGGCTGGAAACACCATATATTTT.

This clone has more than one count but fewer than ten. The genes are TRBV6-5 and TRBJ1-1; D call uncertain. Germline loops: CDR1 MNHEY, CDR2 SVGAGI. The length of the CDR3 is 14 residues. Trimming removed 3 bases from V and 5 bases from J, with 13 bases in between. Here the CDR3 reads CASSYNLLMTEAFF. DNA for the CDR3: TGTGCCAGCAGTTATAATCTTTTAATGACTGAAGCTTTCTTT.

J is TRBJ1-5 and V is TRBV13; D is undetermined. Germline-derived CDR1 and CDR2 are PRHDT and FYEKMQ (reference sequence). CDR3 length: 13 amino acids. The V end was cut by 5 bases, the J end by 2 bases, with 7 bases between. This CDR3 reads CASSLRGNQPQHF. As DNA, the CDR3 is TGTGCCAGCAGCCTCCGGGGCAATCAGCCCCAGCATTTT. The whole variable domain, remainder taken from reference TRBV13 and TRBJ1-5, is AAGVIQSPRHLIKEKRETATLKCYPIPRHDTVYWYQQGPGQDPQFLISFYEKMQSDKGSIPDRFSAQQFSDYHSELNMSSLELGDSALYFCASSLRGNQPQHFGDGTRLSIL.

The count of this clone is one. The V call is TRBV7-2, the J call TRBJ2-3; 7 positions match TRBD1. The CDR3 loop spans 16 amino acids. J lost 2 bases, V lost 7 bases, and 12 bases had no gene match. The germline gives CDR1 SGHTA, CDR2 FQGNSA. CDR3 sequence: CASNNLGDRDTDTQYF. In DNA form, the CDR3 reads TGTGCCAGCAATAACCTGGGGGACAGAGACACAGATACGCAGTATTTT. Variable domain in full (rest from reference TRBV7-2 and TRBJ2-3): GAGVSQSPSNKVTEKGKDVELRCDPISGHTALYWYRQSLGQGLEFLIYFQGNSAPDKSGLPSDRFSAERTGGSVSTLTIQRTQQEDSAVYLCASNNLGDRDTDTQYFGPGTRLTVL.

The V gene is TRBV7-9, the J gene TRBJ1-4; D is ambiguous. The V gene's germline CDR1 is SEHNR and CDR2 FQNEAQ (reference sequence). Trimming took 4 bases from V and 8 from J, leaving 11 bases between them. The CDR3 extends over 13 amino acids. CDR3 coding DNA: TGTGCCAGCAGCTGGGAGAACCTGGAAAAACTGTTTTTT. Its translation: CASSWENLEKLFF. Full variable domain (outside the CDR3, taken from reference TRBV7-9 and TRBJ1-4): DTGVSQNPRHKITKRGQNVTFRCDPISEHNRLYWYRQTLGQGPEFLTYFQNEAQLEKSRLLSDRFSAERPKGSFSTLEIQRTEQGDSAMYLCASSWENLEKLFFGSGTQLSVL.

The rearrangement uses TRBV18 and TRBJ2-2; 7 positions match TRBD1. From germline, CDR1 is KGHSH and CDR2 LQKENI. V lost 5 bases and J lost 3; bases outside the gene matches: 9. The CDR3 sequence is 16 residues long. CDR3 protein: CASSELGGPDTGELFF. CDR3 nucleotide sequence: TGTGCCAGCTCAGAACTAGGGGGCCCGGACACCGGGGAGCTGTTTTTT.

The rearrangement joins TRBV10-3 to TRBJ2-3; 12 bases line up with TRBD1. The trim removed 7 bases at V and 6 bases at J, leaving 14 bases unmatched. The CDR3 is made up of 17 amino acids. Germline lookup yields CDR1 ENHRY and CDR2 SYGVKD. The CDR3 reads CAINNPSGTGGRDTQYF. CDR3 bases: TGTGCCATCAATAATCCCTCCGGGACAGGGGGCAGGGATACGCAGTATTTT.

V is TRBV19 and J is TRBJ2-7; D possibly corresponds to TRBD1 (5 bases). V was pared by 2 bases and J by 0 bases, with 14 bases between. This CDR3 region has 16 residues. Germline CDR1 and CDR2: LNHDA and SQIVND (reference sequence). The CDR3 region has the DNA TGTGCCAGTAGTATATCGGACACCTTCATCTCCTACGAGCAGTACTTC. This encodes CASSISDTFISYEQYF.

CDR3 nucleotides: TGTGCCAGTAGGGGCGCCGGGACAGGCGGTTATGGCTACACCTTC. Translated, it gives CASRGAGTGGYGYTF. J is TRBJ1-2 and V is TRBV19; 8 bases agree with TRBD1. Germline V gives CDR1 LNHDA, CDR2 SQIVND (reference sequence). Trimming at V came to 6 bases and at J to 5 bases, leaving 11 bases not matched to a gene. The CDR3 covers 15 residues.

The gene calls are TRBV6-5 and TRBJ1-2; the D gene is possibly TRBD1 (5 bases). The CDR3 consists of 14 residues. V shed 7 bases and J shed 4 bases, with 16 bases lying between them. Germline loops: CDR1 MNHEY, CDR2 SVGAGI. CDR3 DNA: TGTGCCAGCATAAGGACACCCGCCCTCTATGGCTACACCTTC. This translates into CASIRTPALYGYTF.

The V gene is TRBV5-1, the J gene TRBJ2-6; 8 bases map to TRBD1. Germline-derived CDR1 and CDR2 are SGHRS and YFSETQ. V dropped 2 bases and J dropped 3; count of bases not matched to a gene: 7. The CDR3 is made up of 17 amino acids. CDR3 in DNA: TGCGCCAGCAGCTTTCAGGGGGCGCTTGTTGGGGCCAACGTCCTGACTTTC. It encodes CASSFQGALVGANVLTF.

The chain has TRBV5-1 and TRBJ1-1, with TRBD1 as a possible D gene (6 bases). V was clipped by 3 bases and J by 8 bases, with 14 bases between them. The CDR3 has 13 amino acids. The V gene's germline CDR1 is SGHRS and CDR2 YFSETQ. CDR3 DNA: TGCGCCAGCAGCTATAACTCGGGGGGCGAAGCTTTCTTT. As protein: CASSYNSGGEAFF.

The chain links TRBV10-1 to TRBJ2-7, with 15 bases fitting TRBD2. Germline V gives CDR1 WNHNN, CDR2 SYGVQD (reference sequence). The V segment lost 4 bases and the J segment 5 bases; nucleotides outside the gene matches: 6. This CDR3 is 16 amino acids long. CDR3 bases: TGCGCCAGCAGTGCGGGACTAGCGGGAGGAATCCACGAGCAGTACTTC. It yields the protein CASSAGLAGGIHEQYF.

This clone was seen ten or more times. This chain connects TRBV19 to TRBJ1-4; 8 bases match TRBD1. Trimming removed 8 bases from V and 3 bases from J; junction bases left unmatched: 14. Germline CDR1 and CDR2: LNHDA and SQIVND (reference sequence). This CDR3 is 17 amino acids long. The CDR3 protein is CASHGTGLLGANEKLFF. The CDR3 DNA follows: TGTGCCAGTCACGGGACAGGACTCCTCGGGGCTAATGAAAAACTGTTTTTT.

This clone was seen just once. CDR3 nucleotides: TGTGCCAGCAGCCAACCTTCGGGAGAGACTAGCACAGATACGCAGTATTTT. Amino acids: CASSQPSGETSTDTQYF. The chain is built from TRBV2 and TRBJ2-3; D might be TRBD2 (6 bases). Germline CDR1 and CDR2: SNHLY and FYNNEI. Trimming took 6 bases from V and 0 from J, leaving 19 bases between them. The CDR3 length is 17 residues.

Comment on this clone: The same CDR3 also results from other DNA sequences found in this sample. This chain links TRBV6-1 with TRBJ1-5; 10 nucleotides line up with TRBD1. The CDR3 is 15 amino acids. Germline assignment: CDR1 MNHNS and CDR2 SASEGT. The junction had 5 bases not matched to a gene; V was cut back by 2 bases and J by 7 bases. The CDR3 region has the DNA TGTGCCAGCAGTGAATGGGGACAGGGGAACCAGCCCCAGCATTTT. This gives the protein CASSEWGQGNQPQHF.

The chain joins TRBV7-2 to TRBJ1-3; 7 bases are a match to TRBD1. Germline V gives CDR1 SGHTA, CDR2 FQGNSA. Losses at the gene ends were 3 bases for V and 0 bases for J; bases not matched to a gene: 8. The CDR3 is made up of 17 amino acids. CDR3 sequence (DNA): TGTGCCAGCAGCTTGGGACCGACAGGGTCCTCTGGAAACACCATATATTTT. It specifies CASSLGPTGSSGNTIYF.

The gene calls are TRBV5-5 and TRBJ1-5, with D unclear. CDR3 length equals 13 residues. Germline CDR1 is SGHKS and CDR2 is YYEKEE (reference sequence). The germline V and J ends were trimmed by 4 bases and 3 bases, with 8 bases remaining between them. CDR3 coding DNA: TGTGCCAGCAGCCGGGAAGACAATCAGCCCCAGCATTTT. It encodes CASSREDNQPQHF.

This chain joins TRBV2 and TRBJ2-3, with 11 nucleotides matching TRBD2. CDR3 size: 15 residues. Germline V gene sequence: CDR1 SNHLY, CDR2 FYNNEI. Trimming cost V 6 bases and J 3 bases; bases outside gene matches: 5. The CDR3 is CASRAGTSGTDTQYF. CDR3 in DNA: TGTGCCAGCAGGGCCGGGACTAGCGGAACAGATACGCAGTATTTT.

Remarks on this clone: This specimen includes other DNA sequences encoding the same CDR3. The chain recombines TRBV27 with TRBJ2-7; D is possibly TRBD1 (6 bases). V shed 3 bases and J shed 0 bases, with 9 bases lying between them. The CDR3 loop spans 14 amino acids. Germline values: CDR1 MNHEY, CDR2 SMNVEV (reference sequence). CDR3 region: CASSFGQSSYEQYF. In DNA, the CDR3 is TGTGCCAGCAGTTTCGGACAGAGCTCCTACGAGCAGTACTTC.

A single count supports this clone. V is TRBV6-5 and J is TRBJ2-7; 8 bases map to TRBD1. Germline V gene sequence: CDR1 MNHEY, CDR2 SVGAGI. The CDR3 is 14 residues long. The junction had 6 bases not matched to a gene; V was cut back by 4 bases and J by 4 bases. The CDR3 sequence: CASSFQGARYEQYF. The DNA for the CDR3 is TGTGCCAGCAGTTTCCAGGGGGCGAGGTACGAGCAGTACTTC.

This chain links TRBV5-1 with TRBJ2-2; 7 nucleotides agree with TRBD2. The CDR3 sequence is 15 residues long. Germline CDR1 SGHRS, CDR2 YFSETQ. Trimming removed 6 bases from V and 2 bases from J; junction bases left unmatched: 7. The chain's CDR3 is CASITTSPNTGELFF. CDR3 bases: TGCGCCAGCATTACGACTAGCCCAAACACCGGGGAGCTGTTTTTT.

CDR3: CASSQDQLAGSYNEQFF. The CDR3 DNA sequence: TGTGCCAGCAGCCAAGATCAGCTAGCGGGTTCCTACAATGAGCAGTTCTTC. The chain couples TRBV4-2 to TRBJ2-1; 8 positions match TRBD2. V shed 0 bases and J 1 base; nucleotides not matched to a gene: 5. Germline V gene sequence: CDR1 LGHNA, CDR2 YNFKEQ. The CDR3 has 17 amino acids.

The CDR3 here is CASSARLETQYF. The CDR3 coding sequence is TGTGCCAGCAGTGCAAGACTTGAGACCCAGTACTTC. The gene calls are TRBV2 and TRBJ2-5; no clear D gene. Germline values: CDR1 SNHLY, CDR2 FYNNEI. The V end lost 4 bases, the J end lost 5 bases, and 8 bases lay between the germline ends. This CDR3 region has 12 residues.

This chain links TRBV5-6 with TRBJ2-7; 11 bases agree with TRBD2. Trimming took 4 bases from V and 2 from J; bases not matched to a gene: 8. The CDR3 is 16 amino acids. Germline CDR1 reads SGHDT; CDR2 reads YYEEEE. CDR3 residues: CASSTGLAVTPYEQYF. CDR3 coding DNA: TGTGCCAGCAGCACGGGACTAGCGGTGACCCCCTACGAGCAGTACTTC.

The CDR3 nucleotides read TGTGCCAGCAAGGACAGATGGACTGAAGCTTTCTTT. It is translated as CASKDRWTEAFF. The rearrangement links TRBV6-5 to TRBJ1-1; perhaps TRBD1 as D (6 bases). The CDR3 spans 12 residues. CDR1 is MNHEY and CDR2 is SVGAGI in the germline V gene. V lost 7 bases to trimming and J lost 5 bases, with 11 bases between them.

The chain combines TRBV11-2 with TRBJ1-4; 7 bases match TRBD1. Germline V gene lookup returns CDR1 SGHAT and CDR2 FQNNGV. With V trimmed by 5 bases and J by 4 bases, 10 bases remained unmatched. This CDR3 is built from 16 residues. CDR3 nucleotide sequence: TGTGCCAGCAGCCCGAACTCGGGACAGAGTAATGAAAAACTGTTTTTT. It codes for CASSPNSGQSNEKLFF.